This TCR beta chain was sequenced during a study of beta chain features in type 1 diabetes. Study results and limitations: Shortening that was moderate but significant affected the TCRB CDR3s of Type 1 diabetes patients in all four CD4+ subsets.

This clone has a handful of counts. Antigen specificity is unknown. The authors reverse transcribed all of the isolated RNA, so sequencing captured expressed TCRB transcripts. Assay used: immunoSEQ multiplex PCR; TCRdb lists only in-frame clones, some missing. The table records hundreds of thousands of clones, roughly 31% of them present only once. Sequenced material: naive CD4+ T cells from blood. This clonotype was sampled from a man between 18 and 35 years old in good health.

For the CDR3, the DNA is TGTGCCAGCAGTGAGTTGACAGGGTACAACAATCAGCCCCAGCATTTT. This translates into CASSELTGYNNQPQHF. The genes are TRBV2 and TRBJ1-5; 7 bases are shared with TRBD1. After removal of 3 bases from V and 3 bases from J, the junction contained 8 bases not matched to a gene. Germline values: CDR1 SNHLY, CDR2 FYNNEI. This CDR3 contains 16 residues.